This T cell receptor beta chain was documented in a study of shared clonotypes between healthy human individuals. The data were produced by immunoSEQ multiplex PCR, yet TCRdb's version contains in-frame clones alone and is incomplete. The sample contains about 380,000 clones, about 96% of which appear only once. Germline assignment: CDR1 MDHEN and CDR2 SYDVKM. V lost 7 bases and J lost 0; bases outside the gene matches: 15. The CDR3 extends over 20 amino acids. Input material: memory CD8+ T cells sorted from blood. Subset described: CD45RO+ cells pooled with CCR7-negative TemRA cells. The sequence came from a man in his thirties or forties in good health. V usage is TRBV28 and J usage is TRBJ2-2; 12 nucleotides align to TRBD1. CDR3 in amino acids: CASMPFRDRGPLSNTGELFF. For the CDR3, the DNA is TGTGCCAGCATGCCCTTTCGGGACAGGGGGCCCCTATCGAACACCGGGGAGCTGTTTTTT.